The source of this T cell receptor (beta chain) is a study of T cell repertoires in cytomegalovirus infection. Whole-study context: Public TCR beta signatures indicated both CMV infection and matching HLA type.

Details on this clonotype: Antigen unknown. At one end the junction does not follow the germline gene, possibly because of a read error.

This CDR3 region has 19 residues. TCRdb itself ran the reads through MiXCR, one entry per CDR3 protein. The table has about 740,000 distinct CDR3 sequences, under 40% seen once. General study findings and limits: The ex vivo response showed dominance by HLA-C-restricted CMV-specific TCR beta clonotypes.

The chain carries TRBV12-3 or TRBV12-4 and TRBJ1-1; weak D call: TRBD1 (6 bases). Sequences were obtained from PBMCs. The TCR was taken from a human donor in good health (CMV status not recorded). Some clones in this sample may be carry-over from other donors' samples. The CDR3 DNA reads TGTGCCAGCAGTTTAGGGGAGATTAGGGGGAGGTTGATGAATACTGAAGCTTTCTTT. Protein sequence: CASSLGEIRGRLMNTEAFF.